Listed below are T cell receptor beta chains from one sample, sequenced in a study of T cell responses to AZD1222 COVID-19 vaccine. Data came from immunoSEQ multiplex PCR; TCRdb stores just in-frame clones and leaves some out. The sample consists of under 150,000 clones, around 92% of them appearing once. The sample was peripheral blood, taken 28 days after the second AZD1222 dose. These receptors all stem from an adult who received the AZD1222 COVID-19 vaccine. The CDR3 runs from the conserved cysteine through the conserved F or W.

len	v_gene	j_gene	CDR3aa
12	TRBV7-9	TRBJ1-2	CASSQSRTGYTF
15	TRBV5-1	TRBJ2-5	CASSPGTAKAETQYF
15	TRBV9	TRBJ2-3	CASSVGLALTDTQYF
14	TRBV6-6	TRBJ1-1	CASSLLQGNTEAFF
20	TRBV3-1/TRBV3-2	TRBJ2-6	CASNKGGGLSVFSGANVLTF
14	TRBV5-1	TRBJ2-5	CASSLATGLETQYF
15	TRBV7-7	TRBJ2-5	CASSLGGTGAETQYF
15	TRBV6-2/TRBV6-3	TRBJ2-3	CASSYSGGRRDTQYF
15	TRBV7-6	TRBJ1-1	CASSSWGRKNTEAFF
13	TRBV12-3/TRBV12-4	TRBJ1-2	CASSLWDSNGYTF
13	TRBV19	TRBJ2-7	CASSIPGSYEQYF
14	TRBV5-1	TRBJ1-1	CASSVGRLNTEAFF
15	TRBV5-1	TRBJ1-3	CASSRDTSSGNTIYF
16	TRBV19	TRBJ1-2	CASSRRARGLDYGYTF
13	TRBV2	TRBJ1-2	CASRGPQADGYTF
15	TRBV7-9	TRBJ2-3	CASSARETSTDTQYF
13	TRBV27	TRBJ2-1	CASSYLPYNEQFF
15	TRBV7-9	TRBJ1-1	CASSLGQDLNTEAFF
15	TRBV9	TRBJ1-2	CASSVGRNGPTGYTF
12	TRBV7-9	TRBJ1-4	CASSLMNEKLFF
16	TRBV6-5	TRBJ1-1	CASSYLGQGVGTEAFF
12	TRBV19	TRBJ2-3	CASSQRTDTQYF
13	TRBV2	TRBJ2-2	CARGGPNTGELFF
17	TRBV7-2	TRBJ2-2	CASSLQGTRYNTGELFF
18	TRBV27	TRBJ2-1	CASSTPGTSGGRAAAQFF
14	TRBV7-9	TRBJ1-1	CASSFSTGGTEAFF
17	TRBV4-1	TRBJ1-4	CASSPQTLGGVEKKLFF
14	TRBV5-4	TRBJ1-2	CASSFGTGVAGYTF
15	TRBV5-1	TRBJ1-3	CASSLALGPGNTIYF
22	TRBV21-1	TRBJ1-5	CASSKALRPRDRGEASNQPQHF
16	TRBV11-1	TRBJ1-6	CASSTWPGDLGAPLHF
16	TRBV27	TRBJ1-1	CASSLYPGQGNTEAFF
15	TRBV4-3	TRBJ1-4	CASSQKQGAGEKLFF
12	TRBV5-1	TRBJ2-3	CASRTSTDTQYF
15	TRBV18	TRBJ1-3	CASSPDISSGNTIYF